This T cell receptor beta chain was sequenced for a study of regulatory T cells in long-lasting Graves disease. This clonotype came up a few times. This CDR3 contains 16 residues. Trimming at V came to 5 bases and at J to 0 bases, leaving 6 bases not matched to a gene. The V gene's germline CDR1 is LNHNV and CDR2 YYDKDF (reference sequence). Time point in this sample: newly diagnosed GD, antithyroid drugs for less than 3 months. Preparation of the TCR library used RNA extracted from PBMCs. Arm-PCR of CDR3 regions and iRepertoire HTBI primers were the basis on which TCR beta libraries were built. TCRdb reprocessed the multiplex PCR reads via MiXCR and lists one record per CDR3 protein. The sample contains some 320,000 distinct CDR3 sequences, more than 15% of which appear only once.

This chain uses TRBV15 with TRBJ2-4; 8 bases align to TRBD1. The input for sequencing was peripheral blood mononuclear cells (PBMCs), taken at new diagnosis, from a patient treated with antithyroid drugs. The source of this sequence is a female donor with Graves disease. Written as DNA, the CDR3 is TGTGCCACCAGCCCACGACAGGGGCTAGCCAAAAACATTCAGTACTTC. Its protein is CATSPRQGLAKNIQYF. Full variable domain (missing parts from reference TRBV15 and TRBJ2-4): DAMVIQNPRYQVTQFGKPVTLSCSQTLNHNVMYWYQQKSSQAPKLLFHYYDKDFNNEADTPDNFQSRRPNTSFCFLDIRSPGLGDTAMYLCATSPRQGLAKNIQYFGAGTRLSVL.